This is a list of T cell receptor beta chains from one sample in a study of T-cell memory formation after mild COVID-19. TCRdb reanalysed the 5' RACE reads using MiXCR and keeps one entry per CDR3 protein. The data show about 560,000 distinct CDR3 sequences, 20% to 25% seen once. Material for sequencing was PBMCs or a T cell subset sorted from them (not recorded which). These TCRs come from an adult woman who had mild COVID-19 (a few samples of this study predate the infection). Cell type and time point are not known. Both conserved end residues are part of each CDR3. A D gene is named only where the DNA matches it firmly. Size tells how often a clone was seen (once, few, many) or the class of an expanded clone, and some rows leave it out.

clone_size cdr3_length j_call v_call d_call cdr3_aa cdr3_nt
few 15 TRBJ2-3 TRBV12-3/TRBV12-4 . CASSLGGGPTDTQYF TGTGCCAGCAGCCTGGGAGGGGGACCCACAGATACGCAGTATTTT
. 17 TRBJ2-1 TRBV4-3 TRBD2 CASSQGVLAGGPHEQFF TGCGCCAGCAGCCAAGGGGTACTAGCGGGAGGGCCGCATGAGCAGTTCTTC
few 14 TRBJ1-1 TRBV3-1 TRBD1 CASSPPPGQGEAFF TGTGCCAGCAGCCCACCCCCTGGACAGGGCGAAGCTTTCTTT
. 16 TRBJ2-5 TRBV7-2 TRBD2 CASSVRLAASQETQYF TGTGCCAGCAGCGTGCGACTAGCGGCCTCCCAAGAGACCCAGTACTTC
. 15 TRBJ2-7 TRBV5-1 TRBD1 CASQDDRVLGYEQYF TGCGCCAGCCAGGATGACAGGGTACTCGGCTACGAGCAGTACTTC
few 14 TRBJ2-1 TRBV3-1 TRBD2 CASSLTAGWDEQFF TGTGCCAGCAGTCTAACAGCGGGATGGGATGAGCAGTTCTTC
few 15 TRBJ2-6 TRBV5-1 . CASSLQPSGANVLTF TGCGCCAGCAGCTTGCAGCCCTCTGGGGCCAACGTCCTGACTTTC
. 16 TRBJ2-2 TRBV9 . CASSATGASVGGELFF TGTGCCAGCAGCGCTACGGGAGCTAGTGTGGGCGGGGAGCTGTTTTTT
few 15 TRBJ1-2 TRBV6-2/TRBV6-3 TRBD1 CASSYVGGLPYGYTF TGTGCCAGCAGTTACGTAGGGGGCCTCCCCTATGGCTACACCTTC
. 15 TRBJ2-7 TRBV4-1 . CASSQDGPGSYEQYF TGCGCCAGCAGCCAAGACGGGCCCGGCTCCTACGAGCAGTACTTC
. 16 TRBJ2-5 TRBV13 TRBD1 CASSPRDRGSLETQYF TGTGCCAGCAGCCCCCGGGACAGGGGCAGTCTAGAGACCCAGTACTTC
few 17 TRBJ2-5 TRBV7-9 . CASSLVQTAAKGETQYF TGTGCCAGCAGCTTAGTCCAAACGGCAGCAAAGGGGGAGACCCAGTACTTC
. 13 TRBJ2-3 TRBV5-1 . CASSIQGTDTQYF TGCGCCAGCAGCATACAGGGCACAGATACGCAGTATTTT
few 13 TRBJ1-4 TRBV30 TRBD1 CAWSLGGREKLFF TGTGCCTGGAGTTTAGGGGGCAGAGAAAAACTGTTTTTT
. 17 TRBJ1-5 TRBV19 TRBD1 CASSATTGTHSNQPQHF TGTGCCAGTAGTGCTACGACAGGGACCCATAGCAATCAGCCCCAGCATTTT
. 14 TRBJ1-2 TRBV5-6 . CASSLSTALYGYTF TGTGCCAGCAGCTTATCAACAGCCCTCTATGGCTACACCTTC
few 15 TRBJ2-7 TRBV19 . CASSIDPSTGYEQYF TGTGCCAGTAGTATAGACCCGTCAACTGGGTACGAGCAGTACTTC
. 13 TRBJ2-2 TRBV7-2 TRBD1 CASRQGRTGELFF TGTGCCAGCCGACAGGGGCGAACCGGGGAGCTGTTTTTT
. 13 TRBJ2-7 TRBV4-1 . CASSQGETYEQYF TGCGCCAGCAGCCAAGGTGAAACCTACGAGCAGTACTTC
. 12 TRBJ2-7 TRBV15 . CATSSLSGEQYF TGTGCCACCAGCAGCCTATCCGGCGAGCAGTACTTC
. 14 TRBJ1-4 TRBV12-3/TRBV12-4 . CASSFAGAYEKLFF TGTGCCAGCAGTTTTGCGGGGGCCTATGAAAAACTGTTTTTT
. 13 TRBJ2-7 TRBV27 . CASAKGFSYEQYF TGTGCCAGCGCCAAGGGGTTCTCCTACGAGCAGTACTTC
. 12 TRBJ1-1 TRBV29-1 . CSVYSVNTEAFF TGCAGCGTTTATTCGGTAAACACTGAAGCTTTCTTT
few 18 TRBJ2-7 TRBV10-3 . CAISESRESSVNFDEQYF TGTGCCATCAGTGAGTCGAGGGAGAGTAGCGTTAATTTCGACGAGCAGTACTTC
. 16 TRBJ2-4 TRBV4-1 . CASSLMASNDGNIQYF TGCGCCAGCAGCCTCATGGCCTCCAACGACGGGAACATTCAGTACTTC
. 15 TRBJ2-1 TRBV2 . CASIIQGTWYNEQFF TGTGCCAGCATCATACAGGGAACGTGGTACAATGAGCAGTTCTTC
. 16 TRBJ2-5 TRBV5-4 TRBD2 CASSLFQREGGKTQYF TGTGCCAGCAGCTTGTTCCAGCGGGAGGGGGGAAAGACCCAGTACTTC
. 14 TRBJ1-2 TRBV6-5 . CASTYGLWSNRYTF TGTGCCAGCACTTATGGACTCTGGTCTAATCGCTACACCTTC
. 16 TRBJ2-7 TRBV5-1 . CASSSNTWVSGHEQYF TGCGCCAGCAGCTCAAACACATGGGTTTCGGGGCACGAGCAGTACTTC
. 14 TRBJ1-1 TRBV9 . CASSASGVNTEAFF TGTGCCAGCAGCGCAAGTGGGGTTAACACTGAAGCTTTCTTT
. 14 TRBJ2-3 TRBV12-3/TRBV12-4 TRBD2 CAISGGNNTDTQYF TGTGCCATCTCGGGGGGGAATAACACAGATACGCAGTATTTT
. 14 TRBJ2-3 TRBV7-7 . CASSPGGGADTQYF TGTGCCAGCAGCCCCGGCGGCGGGGCAGATACGCAGTATTTT